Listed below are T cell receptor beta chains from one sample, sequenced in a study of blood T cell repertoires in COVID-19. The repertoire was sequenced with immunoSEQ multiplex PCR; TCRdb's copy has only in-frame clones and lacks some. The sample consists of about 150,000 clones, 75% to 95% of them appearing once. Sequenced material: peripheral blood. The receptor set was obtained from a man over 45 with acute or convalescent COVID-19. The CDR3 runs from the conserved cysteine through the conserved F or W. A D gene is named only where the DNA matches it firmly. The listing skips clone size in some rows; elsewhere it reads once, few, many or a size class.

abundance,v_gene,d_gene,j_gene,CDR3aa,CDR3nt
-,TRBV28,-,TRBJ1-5,CASSLQPGRRGYSNQPQHF,TGTGCCAGCAGTTTACAACCCGGCAGGAGGGGATATAGCAATCAGCCCCAGCATTTT
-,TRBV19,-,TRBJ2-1,CASTLRGHLDEQFF,TGTGCCAGTACTCTCCGCGGACACCTCGATGAGCAGTTCTTC
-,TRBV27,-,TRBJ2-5,CASSSTSIRTQYF,TGTGCCAGCAGTTCGACTAGTATAAGGACCCAGTACTTC
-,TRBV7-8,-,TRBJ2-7,CASSLVAGGPSEQYF,TGTGCCAGCAGCTTAGTAGCCGGAGGGCCGAGCGAGCAGTACTTC
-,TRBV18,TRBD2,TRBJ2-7,CASSPGLAGGYEQYF,TGTGCCAGCTCACCCGGACTAGCGGGAGGCTACGAGCAGTACTTC
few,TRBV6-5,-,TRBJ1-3,CASRSLSGNTIYF,TGTGCCAGCAGATCCCTCTCTGGAAACACCATATATTTT
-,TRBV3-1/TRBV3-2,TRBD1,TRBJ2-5,CASSRAGQGIQETQYF,TGTGCCAGCAGCCGAGCTGGACAGGGAATTCAAGAGACCCAGTACTTC
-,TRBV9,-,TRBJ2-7,CASSFGTATYEQYF,TGTGCCAGCAGCTTTGGGACTGCGACCTACGAGCAGTACTTC
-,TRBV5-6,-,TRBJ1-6,CASSFSGFGSPLHF,TGTGCCAGCAGCTTCTCAGGGTTCGGTTCACCCCTCCACTTT
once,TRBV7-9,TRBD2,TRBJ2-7,CASSSSGGYEQYF,TGTGCCAGCAGTAGTAGCGGGGGGTACGAGCAGTACTTC
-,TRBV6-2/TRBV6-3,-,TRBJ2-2,CASSWRTGELFF,TGTGCCAGCAGTTGGAGGACCGGGGAGCTGTTTTTT